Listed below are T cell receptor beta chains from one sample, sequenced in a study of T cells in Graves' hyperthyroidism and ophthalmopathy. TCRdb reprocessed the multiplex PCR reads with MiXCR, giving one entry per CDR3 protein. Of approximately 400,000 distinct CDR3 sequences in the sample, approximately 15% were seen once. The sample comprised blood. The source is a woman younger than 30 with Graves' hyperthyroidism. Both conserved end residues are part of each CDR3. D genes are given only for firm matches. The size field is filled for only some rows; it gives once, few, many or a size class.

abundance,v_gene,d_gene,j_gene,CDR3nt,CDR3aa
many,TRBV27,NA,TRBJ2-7,TGTGCCAGCAGCTACCCGAAGAGTGTTGGAGAGCAGTACTTC,CASSYPKSVGEQYF
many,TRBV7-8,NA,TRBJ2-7,TGTGCCAGCAGCTTTCGACAGACATCCTACGAGCAGTACTTC,CASSFRQTSYEQYF
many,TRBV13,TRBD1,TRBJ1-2,TGTGCCAGCAGCCGAGGACAGGGAGACTATGGCTACACCTTC,CASSRGQGDYGYTF
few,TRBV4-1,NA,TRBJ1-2,TGCGCCAGCAGCCTGGGGAGGGGGGGGATCTCCCGTGGCTACACCTTC,CASSLGRGGISRGYTF
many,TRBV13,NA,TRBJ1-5,TGTGCCAGCAGCCTAACATCACAGAAGCCCCAGCATTTT,CASSLTSQKPQHF
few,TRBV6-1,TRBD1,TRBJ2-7,TGTGCCAGCAGTTCTTCAGGGGGCTACGAGCAGTACTTC,CASSSSGGYEQYF
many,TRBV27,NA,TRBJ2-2,TGTGCCAGCAGTCCCCTTTGGGTGAACACCGGGGAGCTGTTTTTT,CASSPLWVNTGELFF
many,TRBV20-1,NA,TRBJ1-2,TGCAGTGCTAGAGATCGGGGGGCCCGAAGGGACTATGGCTACACCTTC,CSARDRGARRDYGYTF
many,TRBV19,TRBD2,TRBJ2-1,TGTGCCAGTAGTCCCGGGACTAGCGGGGGGTTTAGTGAGCAGTTCTTC,CASSPGTSGGFSEQFF
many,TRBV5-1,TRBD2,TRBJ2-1,TGCGCCAGCAGCCCGGGAGGGGCGGGGGGGAGCTCCTACAATGAGCAGTTCTTC,CASSPGGAGGSSYNEQFF
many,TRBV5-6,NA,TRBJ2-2,TGTGCCAGCAGCTTAAGACAGACGAACACCGGGGAGCTGTTTTTT,CASSLRQTNTGELFF
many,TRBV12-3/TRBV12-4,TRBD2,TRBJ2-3,TGTGCCAGCAGTTCACTAGCGCCCTCGACAGATACGCAGTATTTT,CASSSLAPSTDTQYF
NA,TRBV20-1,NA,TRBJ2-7,TGCAGTGCTAGTGGGAAATTGTCCGAGCAGTACTTC,CSASGKLSEQYF
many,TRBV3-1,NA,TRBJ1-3,TGTGCCAGCAGCCAAGGGATGGCACCCCGGGGTGGTGCGGGAAACACCATATATTTT,CASSQGMAPRGGAGNTIYF
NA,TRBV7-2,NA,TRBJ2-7,TGTGCCAGCAGTATAAACGGGCCAGTCTACGAGCAGTACTTC,CASSINGPVYEQYF
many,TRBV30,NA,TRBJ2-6,TGTGCCTGGAGCATCGACGGGGTCAGGGCCAACGTCCTGACTTTC,CAWSIDGVRANVLTF
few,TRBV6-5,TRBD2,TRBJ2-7,TGTGCCAGCAGTTACAGCGGGGTCCTTCCGTCCGAGCAGTACTTC,CASSYSGVLPSEQYF
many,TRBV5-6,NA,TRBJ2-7,TGTGCCAGCAGCTCTCGTCGGGGCGGGACATACGAGCAGTACTTC,CASSSRRGGTYEQYF
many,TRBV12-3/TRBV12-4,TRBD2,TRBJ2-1,TGTGCCAGCAGCCGGGAAAGACTAGCGGTTTACAATGAGCAGTTCTTC,CASSRERLAVYNEQFF
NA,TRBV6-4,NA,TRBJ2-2,TGTGCCAGCAGTGACTCAGGGGCGAACACCGGGGAGCTGTTTTTT,CASSDSGANTGELFF
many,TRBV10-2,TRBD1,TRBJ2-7,TGCGCCAGCAGACAGGGGGCGCGTTCCTACGAGCAGTACTTC,CASRQGARSYEQYF
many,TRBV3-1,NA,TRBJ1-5,TGTGCCAGCAGCCAAGAACCGAGCAATCAGCCCCAGCATTTT,CASSQEPSNQPQHF
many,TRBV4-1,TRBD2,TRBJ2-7,TGCGCCAGCAGCCACGCTAGCGGGAGTCCCTCCTACGAGCAGTACTTC,CASSHASGSPSYEQYF
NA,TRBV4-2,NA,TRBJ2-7,TGTGCCAGCAGCCAAGAATCCGAGTCCTCCTACGAGCAGTACTTC,CASSQESESSYEQYF
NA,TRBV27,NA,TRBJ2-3,TGTGCCAGCGGCCGGACACTTACTAGCACAGATACGCAGTATTTT,CASGRTLTSTDTQYF
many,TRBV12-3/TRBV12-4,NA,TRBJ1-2,TGTGCCAGCAGTTTAGGCCTAGGAGGCTACACCTTC,CASSLGLGGYTF
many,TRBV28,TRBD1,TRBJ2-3,TGTGCCAGCAGGTCTCAACCGGGACAGGGTACAGATACGCAGTATTTT,CASRSQPGQGTDTQYF
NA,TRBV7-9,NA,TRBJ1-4,TGTGCCAGCAGCTTAGCCCGTCCGGGACCGGGGGCAACTAATGAAAAACTGTTTTTT,CASSLARPGPGATNEKLFF
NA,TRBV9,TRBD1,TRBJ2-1,TGTGCCAGCAGCGGGGCTGCGGGACAGGGGGTCGATGAGCAGTTCTTC,CASSGAAGQGVDEQFF
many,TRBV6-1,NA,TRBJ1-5,TGTGCCAGCAGACGGGATCTGGCCCAGCCCCAGCATTTT,CASRRDLAQPQHF
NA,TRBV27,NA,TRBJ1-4,TGTGCCAGCGGCCGCGGACCCCTGAGCGCCAATGAAAAACTGTTTTTT,CASGRGPLSANEKLFF
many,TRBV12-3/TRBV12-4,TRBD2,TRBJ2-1,TGTGCCAGCAGTTTAGCCCGGGGGGGCTCCTACAATGAGCAGTTCTTC,CASSLARGGSYNEQFF
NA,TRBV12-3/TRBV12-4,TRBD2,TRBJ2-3,TGTGCCAGCAGCGGATGGACTAGCGGGAACCCAGATACGCAGTATTTT,CASSGWTSGNPDTQYF
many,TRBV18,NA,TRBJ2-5,TGTGCCAGCTCATCACAGGGCGCCTCGGAGACCCAGTACTTC,CASSSQGASETQYF
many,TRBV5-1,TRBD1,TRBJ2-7,TGCGCCAGCAGCACTGAACAGGGGACCTACGAGCAGTACTTC,CASSTEQGTYEQYF
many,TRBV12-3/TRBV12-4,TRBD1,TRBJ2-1,TGTGCCAGCAGTTCTGCTGTAGGACAGGGGAACAATGAGCAGTTCTTC,CASSSAVGQGNNEQFF
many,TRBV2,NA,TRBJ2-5,TGTGCCAGCAGGGGGGGAGACAGTCAAGAGACCCAGTACTTC,CASRGGDSQETQYF
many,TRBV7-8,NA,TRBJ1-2,TGTGCCAGCAGCCCGGTGCTCGCTGGCTACACCTTC,CASSPVLAGYTF
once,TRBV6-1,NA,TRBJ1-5,TGTGCCAGCAGTGAACCCCCTAGGGACCGCAATCAGCCCCAGCATTTT,CASSEPPRDRNQPQHF
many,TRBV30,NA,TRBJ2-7,TGTGCCTGGAGTATCGTCGCCTACGAGCAGTACTTC,CAWSIVAYEQYF
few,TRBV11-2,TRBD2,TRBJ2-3,TGTGCCAGCAGCTTATCGACTAGCGGCACAGATACGCAGTATTTT,CASSLSTSGTDTQYF
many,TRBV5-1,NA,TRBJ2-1,TGCGCCAGCAGCTTTGACGGGAGCGTTTACAATGAGCAGTTCTTC,CASSFDGSVYNEQFF
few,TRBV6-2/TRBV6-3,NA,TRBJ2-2,TGTGCCAGCAAGATAGCAGCCACCGGGGAGCTGTTTTTT,CASKIAATGELFF
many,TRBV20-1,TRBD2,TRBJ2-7,TGCAGTGCTAGAGTTGGCGGGAGCCCCTGGGCCGAGCAGTACTTC,CSARVGGSPWAEQYF
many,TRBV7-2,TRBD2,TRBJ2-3,TGCGCCAGCAGCTTGGGACTAGCGGGAGATACGCAGTATTTT,CASSLGLAGDTQYF
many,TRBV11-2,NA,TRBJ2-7,TGTGCCAGCAGCTTAGGAGGAGGTTCCGAGCAGTACTTC,CASSLGGGSEQYF
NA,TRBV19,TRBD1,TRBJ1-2,TGTGCCAGTAGTATTTCCCTCTCCGAAGACAGGGCCATTAGGTATGGCTACACCTTC,CASSISLSEDRAIRYGYTF
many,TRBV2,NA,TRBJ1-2,TGTGCCAGCAGTGACAGGGCCTATGGCTACACCTTC,CASSDRAYGYTF
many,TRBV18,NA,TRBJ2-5,TGTGCCAGCTCACCGACGGCGGGTCAAGAGACCCAGTACTTC,CASSPTAGQETQYF
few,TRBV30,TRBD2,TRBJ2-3,TGTGCCTGGAGTGTAGGGGCTAGCGGAAGGGATACGCAGTATTTT,CAWSVGASGRDTQYF
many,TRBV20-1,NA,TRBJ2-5,TGCAGTGCTATGAATCGACAGTGGGGGACCCAGTACTTC,CSAMNRQWGTQYF
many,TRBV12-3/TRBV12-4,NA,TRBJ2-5,TGTGCCAGCAGTTTCTTGGGTTTTGAGGACCAGTACTTC,CASSFLGFEDQYF
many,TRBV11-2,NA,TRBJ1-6,TGTGCCAGCAGCTTAGGGTCACCCCTCCACTTT,CASSLGSPLHF
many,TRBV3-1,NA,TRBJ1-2,TGTGCCAGCAGCCAAGAGGGACATGGGAGAGGCTACACCTTC,CASSQEGHGRGYTF
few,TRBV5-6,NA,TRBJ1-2,TGTGCCAGCAGCTTGGTTGCTGGGACCTTAACCTACACCTTC,CASSLVAGTLTYTF
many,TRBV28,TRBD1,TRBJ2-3,TGTGCCAGCAGCCGGGGACAGGGGATTAGCACAGATACGCAGTATTTT,CASSRGQGISTDTQYF
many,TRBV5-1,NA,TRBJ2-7,TGTGCCAGCAGTTTTGGCGGTTCCTACGAGCAGTACTTC,CASSFGGSYEQYF
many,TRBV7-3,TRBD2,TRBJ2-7,TGTGCCAGCAGCTTAAAGTCGGGGGGACCCTACGAGCAGTACTTC,CASSLKSGGPYEQYF
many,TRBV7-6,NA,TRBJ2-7,TGTGCCAGCAGCGACGTTCGGAGGGGTACCTACGAGCAGTACTTC,CASSDVRRGTYEQYF
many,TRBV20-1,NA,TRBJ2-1,TGCAGTGCTAGGACCGAAGCGGATGAGCAGTTCTTC,CSARTEADEQFF